This entry concerns a single T cell receptor beta chain. These donors counted as nominally healthy when sampled, but unrecorded immune exposures were likely. The data stem from a study of cytomegalovirus exposure and HLA in healthy donors. Researchers ran the PCR with 60 Vbeta and 13 Jbeta primers. The data were produced by immunoSEQ multiplex PCR, yet TCRdb's version contains in-frame clones alone and is incomplete. Among hundreds of thousands of clones listed, 77% were seen once. The receptor was derived from a woman aged 55-70 years in good health and CMV-seropositive. Material: PBMCs.

The CDR3 sequence: CASSEAPPTDQPQHF. Written as DNA, the CDR3 is TGTGCCAGCAGTGAAGCGCCACCAACTGATCAGCCCCAGCATTTT. The rearrangement links TRBV6-1 to TRBJ1-5; D remains ambiguous. Germline V gene data show CDR1 as MNHNS and CDR2 as SASEGT. The CDR3 is made up of 15 amino acids. The V end was cut by 0 bases, the J end by 5 bases, with 11 bases between.